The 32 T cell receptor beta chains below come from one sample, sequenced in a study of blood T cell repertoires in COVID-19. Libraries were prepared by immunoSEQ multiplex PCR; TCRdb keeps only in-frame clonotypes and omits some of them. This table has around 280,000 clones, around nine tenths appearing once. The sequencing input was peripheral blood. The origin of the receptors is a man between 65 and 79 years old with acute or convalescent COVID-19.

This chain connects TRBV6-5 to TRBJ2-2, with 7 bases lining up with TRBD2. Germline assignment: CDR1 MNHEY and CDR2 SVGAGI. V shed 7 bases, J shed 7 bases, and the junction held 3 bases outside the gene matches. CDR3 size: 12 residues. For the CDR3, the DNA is TGTGCCAGCAAGTCTAGCGGCGGGGAGCTGTTTTTT. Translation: CASKSSGGELFF.

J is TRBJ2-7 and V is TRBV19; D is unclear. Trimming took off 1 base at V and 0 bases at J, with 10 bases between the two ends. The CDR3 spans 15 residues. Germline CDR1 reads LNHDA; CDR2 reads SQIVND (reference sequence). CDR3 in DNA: TGTGCCAGTAGTATAGCGAGACTGAGCTCCTACGAGCAGTACTTC. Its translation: CASSIARLSSYEQYF. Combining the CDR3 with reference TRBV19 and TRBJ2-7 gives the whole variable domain DGGITQSPKYLFRKEGQNVTLSCEQNLNHDAMYWYRQDPGQGLRLIYYSQIVNDFQKGDIAEGYSVSREKKESFPLTVTSAQKNPTAFYLCASSIARLSSYEQYFGPGTRLTVT.

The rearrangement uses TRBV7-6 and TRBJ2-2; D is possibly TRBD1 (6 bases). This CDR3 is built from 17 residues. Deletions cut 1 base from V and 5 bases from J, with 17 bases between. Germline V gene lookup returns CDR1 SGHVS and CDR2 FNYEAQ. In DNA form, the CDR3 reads TGTGCCAGCAGCTTAGACCCCCCAGGGGAGTGGACCGGGGAGCTGTTTTTT. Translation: CASSLDPPGEWTGELFF.

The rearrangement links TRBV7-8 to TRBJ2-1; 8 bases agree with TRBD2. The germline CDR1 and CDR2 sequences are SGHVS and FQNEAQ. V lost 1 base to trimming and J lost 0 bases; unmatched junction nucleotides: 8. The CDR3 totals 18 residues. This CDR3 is CASSLDWAGGLSYNEQFF. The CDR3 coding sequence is TGTGCCAGCAGCTTAGATTGGGCGGGAGGACTCTCCTACAATGAGCAGTTCTTC.

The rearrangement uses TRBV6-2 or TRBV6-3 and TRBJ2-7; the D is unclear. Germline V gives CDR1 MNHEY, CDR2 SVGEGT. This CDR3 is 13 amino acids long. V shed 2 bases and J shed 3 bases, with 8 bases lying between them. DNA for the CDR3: TGTGCCAGCAGTTACCGGGTAGGCTACGAGCAGTACTTC. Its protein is CASSYRVGYEQYF.

As DNA, the CDR3 is TGTGCCAGCAGTTACCCGAGAGCGGGTCCCCGCGAGCAGTACTTC. Its protein is CASSYPRAGPREQYF. The gene calls are TRBV6-2 or TRBV6-3 and TRBJ2-7; D possibly corresponds to TRBD2 (6 bases). CDR3 size: 15 residues. The V and J ends lost 2 bases and 6 bases respectively, with 17 bases between them. Germline CDR1 and CDR2: MNHEY and SVGEGT.

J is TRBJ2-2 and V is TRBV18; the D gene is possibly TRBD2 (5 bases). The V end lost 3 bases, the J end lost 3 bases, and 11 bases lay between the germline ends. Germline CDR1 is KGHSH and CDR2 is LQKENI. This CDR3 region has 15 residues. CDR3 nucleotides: TGTGCCAGCTCACCGATATACGGGGACACCGGGGAGCTGTTTTTT. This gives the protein CASSPIYGDTGELFF.

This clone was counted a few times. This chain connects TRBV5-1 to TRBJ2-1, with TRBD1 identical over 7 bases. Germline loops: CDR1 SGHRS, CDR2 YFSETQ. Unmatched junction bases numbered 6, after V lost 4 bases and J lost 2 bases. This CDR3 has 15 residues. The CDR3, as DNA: TGCGCCAGCAGCCCGGGACAGCTCCCCTACAATGAGCAGTTCTTC. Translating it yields CASSPGQLPYNEQFF.

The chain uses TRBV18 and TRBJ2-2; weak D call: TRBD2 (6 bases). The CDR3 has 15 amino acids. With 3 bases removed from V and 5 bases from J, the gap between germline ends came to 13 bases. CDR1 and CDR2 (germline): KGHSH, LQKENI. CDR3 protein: CASSPLLEGTGELFF. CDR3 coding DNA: TGTGCCAGCTCACCTCTCCTGGAGGGTACCGGGGAGCTGTTTTTT. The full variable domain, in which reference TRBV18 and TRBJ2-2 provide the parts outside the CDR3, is NAGVMQNPRHLVRRRGQEARLRCSPMKGHSHVYWYRQLPEEGLKFMVYLQKENIIDESGMPKERFSAEFPKEGPSILRIQQVVRGDSAAYFCASSPLLEGTGELFFGEGSRLTVL.

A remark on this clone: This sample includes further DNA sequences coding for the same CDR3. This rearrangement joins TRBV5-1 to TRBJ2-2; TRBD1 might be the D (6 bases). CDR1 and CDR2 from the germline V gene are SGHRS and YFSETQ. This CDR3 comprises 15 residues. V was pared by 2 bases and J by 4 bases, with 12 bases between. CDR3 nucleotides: TGCGCCAGCAGCTTAACAACAGGGCCCACCGGGGAGCTGTTTTTT. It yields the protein CASSLTTGPTGELFF.

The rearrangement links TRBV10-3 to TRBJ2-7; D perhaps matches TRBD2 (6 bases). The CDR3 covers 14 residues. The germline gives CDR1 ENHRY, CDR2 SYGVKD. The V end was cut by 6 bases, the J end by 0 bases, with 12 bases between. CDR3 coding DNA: TGTGCCATCAGCCCGACTAGTGGCTCCTACGAGCAGTACTTC. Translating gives CAISPTSGSYEQYF.

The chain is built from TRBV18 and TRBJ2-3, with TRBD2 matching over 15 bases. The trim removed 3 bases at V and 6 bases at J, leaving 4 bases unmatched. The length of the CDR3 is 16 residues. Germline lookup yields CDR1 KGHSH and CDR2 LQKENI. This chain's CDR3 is CASSPRTSGGADTQYF. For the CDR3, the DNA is TGTGCCAGCTCACCGCGGACTAGCGGGGGGGCGGATACGCAGTATTTT.

The CDR3 sequence: CASSVRQGNLNEQFF. The CDR3 bases are TGTGCCAGCAGCGTTCGACAGGGGAACCTCAATGAGCAGTTCTTC. This chain uses TRBV9 with TRBJ2-1; 8 nucleotides align to TRBD1. Germline CDR1 reads SGDLS; CDR2 reads YYNGEE. This CDR3 region has 15 residues. Trimming took 2 bases from V and 6 from J; bases not matched to a gene: 7.

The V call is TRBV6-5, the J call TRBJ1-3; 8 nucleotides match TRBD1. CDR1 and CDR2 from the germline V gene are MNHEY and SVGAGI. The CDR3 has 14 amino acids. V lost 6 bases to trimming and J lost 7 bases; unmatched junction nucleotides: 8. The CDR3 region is CASRDGTGGNTIYF. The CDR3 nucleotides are TGTGCCAGCAGGGATGGGACAGGAGGGAACACCATATATTTT.

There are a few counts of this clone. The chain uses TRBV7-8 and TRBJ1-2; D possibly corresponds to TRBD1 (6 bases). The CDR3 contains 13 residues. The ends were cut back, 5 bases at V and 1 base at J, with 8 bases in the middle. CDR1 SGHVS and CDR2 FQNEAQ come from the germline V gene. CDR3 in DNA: TGTGCCAGCAGCCGACAGGATAACTATGGCTACACCTTC. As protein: CASSRQDNYGYTF. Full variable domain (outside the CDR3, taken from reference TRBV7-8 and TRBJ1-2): GAGVSQSPRYKVAKRGQDVALRCDPISGHVSLFWYQQALGQGPEFLTYFQNEAQLDKSGLPSDRFFAERPEGSVSTLKIQRTQQEDSAVYLCASSRQDNYGYTFGSGTRLTVV.

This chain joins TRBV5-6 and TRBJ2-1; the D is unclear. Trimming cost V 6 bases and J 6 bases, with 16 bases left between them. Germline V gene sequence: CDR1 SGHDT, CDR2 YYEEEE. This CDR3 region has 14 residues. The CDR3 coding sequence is TGTGCCAGCACCTCCCAGGCAGGCCCCAATGAGCAGTTCTTC. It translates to CASTSQAGPNEQFF.

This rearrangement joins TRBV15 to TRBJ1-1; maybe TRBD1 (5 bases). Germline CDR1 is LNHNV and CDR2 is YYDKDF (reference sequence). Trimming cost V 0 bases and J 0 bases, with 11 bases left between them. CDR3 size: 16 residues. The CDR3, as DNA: TGTGCCACCAGCAGAGACCCCTGGACAATGAACACTGAAGCTTTCTTT. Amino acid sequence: CATSRDPWTMNTEAFF. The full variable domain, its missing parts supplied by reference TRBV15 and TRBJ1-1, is DAMVIQNPRYQVTQFGKPVTLSCSQTLNHNVMYWYQQKSSQAPKLLFHYYDKDFNNEADTPDNFQSRRPNTSFCFLDIRSPGLGDTAMYLCATSRDPWTMNTEAFFGQGTRLTVV.

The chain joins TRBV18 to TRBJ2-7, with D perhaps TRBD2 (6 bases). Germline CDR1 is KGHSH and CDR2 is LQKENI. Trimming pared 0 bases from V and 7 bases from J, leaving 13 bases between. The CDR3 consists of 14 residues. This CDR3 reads CASSPPGGEKEQYF. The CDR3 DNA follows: TGTGCCAGCTCACCACCAGGAGGGGAGAAGGAGCAGTACTTC.

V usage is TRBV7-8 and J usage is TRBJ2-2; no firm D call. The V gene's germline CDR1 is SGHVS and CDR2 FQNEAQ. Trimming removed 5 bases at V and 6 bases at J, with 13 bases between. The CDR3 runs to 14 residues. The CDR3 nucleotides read TGTGCCAGCAGCCCCCGAGTTTTAGCCGGGGAGCTGTTTTTT. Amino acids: CASSPRVLAGELFF.

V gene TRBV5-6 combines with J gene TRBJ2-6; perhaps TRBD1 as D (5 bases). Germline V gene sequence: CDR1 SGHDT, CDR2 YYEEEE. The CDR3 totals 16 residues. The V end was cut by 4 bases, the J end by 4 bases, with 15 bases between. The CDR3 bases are TGTGCCAGCAGCCCGGGTGGGGCTGCGGGGGCCAACGTCCTGACTTTC. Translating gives CASSPGGAAGANVLTF.

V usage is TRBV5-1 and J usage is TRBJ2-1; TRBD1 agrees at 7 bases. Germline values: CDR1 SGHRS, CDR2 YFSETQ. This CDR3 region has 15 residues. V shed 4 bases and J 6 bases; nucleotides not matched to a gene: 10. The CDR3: CASSLDVSGGNEQFF. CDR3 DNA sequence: TGCGCCAGCAGCCTGGATGTTTCAGGGGGCAATGAGCAGTTCTTC.

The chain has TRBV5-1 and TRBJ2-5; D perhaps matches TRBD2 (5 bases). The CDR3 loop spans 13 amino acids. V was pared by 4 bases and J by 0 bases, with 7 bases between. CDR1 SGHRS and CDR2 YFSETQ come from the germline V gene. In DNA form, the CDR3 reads TGCGCCAGCAGCGGAGGAGACCAAGAGACCCAGTACTTC. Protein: CASSGGDQETQYF.

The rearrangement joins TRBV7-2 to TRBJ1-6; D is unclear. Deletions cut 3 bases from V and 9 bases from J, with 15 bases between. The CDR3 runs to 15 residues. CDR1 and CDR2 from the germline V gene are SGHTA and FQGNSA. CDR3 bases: TGTGCCAGCAGCTTTACAGATCCTCGGGGTTCACCCCTCCACTTT. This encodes CASSFTDPRGSPLHF.

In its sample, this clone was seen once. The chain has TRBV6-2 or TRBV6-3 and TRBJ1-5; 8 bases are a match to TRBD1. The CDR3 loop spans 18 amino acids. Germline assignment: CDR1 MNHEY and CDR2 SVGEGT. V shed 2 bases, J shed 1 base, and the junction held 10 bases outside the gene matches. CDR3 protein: CASSYPTGEVLSNQPQHF. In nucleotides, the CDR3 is TGTGCCAGCAGTTACCCGACAGGGGAAGTTTTAAGCAATCAGCCCCAGCATTTT.

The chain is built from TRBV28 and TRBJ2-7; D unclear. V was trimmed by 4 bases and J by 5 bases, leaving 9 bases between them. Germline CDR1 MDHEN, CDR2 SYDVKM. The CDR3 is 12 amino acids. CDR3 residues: CASSSVLHEQYF. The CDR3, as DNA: TGTGCCAGCAGTTCCGTCCTACACGAGCAGTACTTC. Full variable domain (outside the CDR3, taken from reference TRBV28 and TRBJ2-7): DVKVTQSSRYLVKRTGEKVFLECVQDMDHENMFWYRQDPGLGLRLIYFSYDVKMKEKGDIPEGYSVSREKKERFSLILESASTNQTSMYLCASSSVLHEQYFGPGTRLTVT.

CDR3 sequence (DNA): TGCGCCAGCAGCCCCGACAGGGCGAACACTGAAGCTTTCTTT. Its protein is CASSPDRANTEAFF. The chain couples TRBV4-1 to TRBJ1-1; 7 bases fit TRBD1. The V segment lost 4 bases and the J segment 1 base; nucleotides outside the gene matches: 3. Germline-derived CDR1 and CDR2 are MGHRA and YSYEKL. The length of the CDR3 is 14 residues.

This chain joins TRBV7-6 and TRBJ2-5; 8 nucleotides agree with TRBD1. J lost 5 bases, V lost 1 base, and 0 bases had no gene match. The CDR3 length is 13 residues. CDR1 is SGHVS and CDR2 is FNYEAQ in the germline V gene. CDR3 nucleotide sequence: TGTGCCAGCAGCTTAGGGGACAGGGAGACCCAGTACTTC. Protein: CASSLGDRETQYF.

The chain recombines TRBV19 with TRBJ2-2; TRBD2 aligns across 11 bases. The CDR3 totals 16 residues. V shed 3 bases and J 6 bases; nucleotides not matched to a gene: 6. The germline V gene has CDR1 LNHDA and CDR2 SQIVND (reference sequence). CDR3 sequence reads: CASSIGLSGRAGELFF. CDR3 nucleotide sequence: TGTGCCAGTAGTATCGGGCTTAGCGGGAGGGCCGGGGAGCTGTTTTTT.

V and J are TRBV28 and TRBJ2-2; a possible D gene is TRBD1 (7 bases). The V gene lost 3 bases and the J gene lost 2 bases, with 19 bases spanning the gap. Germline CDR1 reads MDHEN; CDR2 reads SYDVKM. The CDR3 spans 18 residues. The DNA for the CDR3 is TGTGCCAGCAGTTTTCTTTCGATTCAGGGGGGTAACACCGGGGAGCTGTTTTTT. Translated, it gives CASSFLSIQGGNTGELFF.

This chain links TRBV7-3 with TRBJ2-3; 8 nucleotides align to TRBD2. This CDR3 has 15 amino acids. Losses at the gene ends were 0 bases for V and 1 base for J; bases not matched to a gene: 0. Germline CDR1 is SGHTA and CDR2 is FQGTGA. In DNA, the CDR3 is TGTGCCAGCAGCTTAACAGCGGGAGGCACAGATACGCAGTATTTT. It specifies CASSLTAGGTDTQYF. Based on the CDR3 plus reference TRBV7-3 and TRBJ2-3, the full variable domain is GAGVSQTPSNKVTEKGKYVELRCDPISGHTALYWYRQSLGQGPEFLIYFQGTGAADDSGLPNDRFFAVRPEGSVSTLKIQRTERGDSAVYLCASSLTAGGTDTQYFGPGTRLTVL.

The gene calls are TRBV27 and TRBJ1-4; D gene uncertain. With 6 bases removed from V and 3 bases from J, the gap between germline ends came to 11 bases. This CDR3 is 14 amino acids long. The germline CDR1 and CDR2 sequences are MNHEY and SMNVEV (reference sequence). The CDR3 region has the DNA TGTGCCAGCAGCTCACACGGGGCTAATGAAAAACTGTTTTTT. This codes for CASSSHGANEKLFF.

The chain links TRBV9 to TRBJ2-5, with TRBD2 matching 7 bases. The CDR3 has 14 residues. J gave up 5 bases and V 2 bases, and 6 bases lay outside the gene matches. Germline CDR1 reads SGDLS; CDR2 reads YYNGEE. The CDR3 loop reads CASSVTSVWETQYF. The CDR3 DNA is TGTGCCAGCAGCGTCACTAGCGTCTGGGAGACCCAGTACTTC.